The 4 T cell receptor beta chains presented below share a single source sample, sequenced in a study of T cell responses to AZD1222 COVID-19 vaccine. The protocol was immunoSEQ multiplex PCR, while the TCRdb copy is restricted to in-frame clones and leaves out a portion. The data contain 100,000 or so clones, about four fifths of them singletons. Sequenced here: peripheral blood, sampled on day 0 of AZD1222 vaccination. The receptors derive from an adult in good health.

CDR3 nucleotides: TGTGCCAGCTCCAAGCGGGGGGGCTCCGCAGATACGCAGTATTTT. The encoded protein is CASSKRGGSADTQYF. The chain employs TRBV18 and TRBJ2-3; 10 bases align to TRBD2. This CDR3 contains 15 residues. Trimming took 6 bases from V and 4 from J; bases not matched to a gene: 7. From germline, CDR1 is KGHSH and CDR2 LQKENI.

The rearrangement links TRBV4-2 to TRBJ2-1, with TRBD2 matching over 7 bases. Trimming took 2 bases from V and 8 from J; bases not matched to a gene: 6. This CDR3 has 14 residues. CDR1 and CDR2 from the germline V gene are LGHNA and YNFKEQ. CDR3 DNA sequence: TGTGCCAGCAGCCAATCCGGGGGGTTCGATGAGCAGTTCTTC. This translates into CASSQSGGFDEQFF.

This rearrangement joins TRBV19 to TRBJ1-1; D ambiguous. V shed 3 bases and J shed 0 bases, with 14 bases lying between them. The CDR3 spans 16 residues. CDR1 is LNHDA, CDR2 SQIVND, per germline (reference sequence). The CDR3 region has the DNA TGTGCCAGTAGTATGTTGCGGTTGCTTATGAACACTGAAGCTTTCTTT. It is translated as CASSMLRLLMNTEAFF.

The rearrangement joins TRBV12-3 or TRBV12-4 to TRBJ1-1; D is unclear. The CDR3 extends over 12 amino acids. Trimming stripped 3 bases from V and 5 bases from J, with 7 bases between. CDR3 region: CASSFALTEAFF. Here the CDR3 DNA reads TGTGCCAGCAGTTTCGCCTTGACTGAAGCTTTCTTT.